The 26 T cell receptor beta chains below were found in one sample sequenced in a study of blood T cell repertoires in COVID-19. Method: immunoSEQ multiplex PCR; TCRdb's copy keeps in-frame clones and lacks some. Seen here are under 300,000 clones, 70% to 85% observed once, and the top ten hold more than 9.5%. The sequenced sample was peripheral blood. The receptor source for this set is an elderly woman with acute or convalescent COVID-19.

There are a few counts of this clone. The chain recombines TRBV29-1 with TRBJ2-5, with D possibly being TRBD2 (7 bases). The CDR3 covers 15 residues. Looked up from germline, CDR1 is SQVTM and CDR2 is ANQGSEA. V lost 6 bases, J lost 0 bases, and 17 bases lay in between. The CDR3 bases are TGCAGCGTCGCTGAGGGGGGGGAGTACCAAGAGACCCAGTACTTC. It encodes CSVAEGGEYQETQYF.

The chain employs TRBV28 and TRBJ1-1; no firm D call. The germline V gene encodes CDR1 MDHEN and CDR2 SYDVKM. The CDR3 loop spans 12 amino acids. V lost 5 bases and J 10 bases, leaving 14 bases between the germline ends. The CDR3, as DNA: TGTGCCAGCAGTCCCGGGCGGCGGGTAGCTTTCTTT. Translating it yields CASSPGRRVAFF.

The chain couples TRBV27 to TRBJ2-3; D is ambiguous. The V end was cut by 3 bases, the J end by 2 bases, with 6 bases between. The length of the CDR3 is 13 residues. Germline V gene sequence: CDR1 MNHEY, CDR2 SMNVEV (reference sequence). The CDR3: CASSFTDTDTQYF. The CDR3 DNA is TGTGCCAGCAGTTTTACAGACACAGATACGCAGTATTTT.

The chain couples TRBV6-5 to TRBJ2-7, with TRBD1 matching over 8 bases. V shed 6 bases and J 3 bases; nucleotides not matched to a gene: 10. The CDR3 spans 15 residues. The V gene's germline CDR1 is MNHEY and CDR2 SVGAGI. CDR3 nucleotide sequence: TGTGCCAGCAGGGCGGGACAGGCCGGCCTCTACGAGCAGTACTTC. This codes for CASRAGQAGLYEQYF.

The chain employs TRBV5-4 and TRBJ1-4; 8 bases map to TRBD1. The germline V gene encodes CDR1 SGHNT and CDR2 YYREEE (reference sequence). The CDR3 totals 17 residues. The ends lost 3 bases at V and 0 bases at J; junction bases unmatched: 7. CDR3 residues: CASSSATGAATNEKLFF. The CDR3 DNA follows: TGTGCCAGCAGCTCCGCGACAGGGGCGGCAACTAATGAAAAACTGTTTTTT.

V and J are TRBV28 and TRBJ2-3; 9 bases map to TRBD2. Trimming at V came to 2 bases and at J to 6 bases, leaving 6 bases not matched to a gene. The CDR3 has 15 amino acids. CDR1 and CDR2 from the germline V gene are MDHEN and SYDVKM. The CDR3 region is CASSLAGGPGDTQYF. The CDR3 region has the DNA TGTGCCAGCAGTTTAGCGGGGGGGCCTGGGGATACGCAGTATTTT.

This chain connects TRBV12-5 to TRBJ1-3; tentative D call: TRBD1 (5 bases). The V gene lost 2 bases and the J gene lost 0 bases, with 14 bases spanning the gap. The CDR3 consists of 17 residues. CDR1 and CDR2 from the germline V gene are LGHNT and FRNRAP. As DNA, the CDR3 is TGTGCTAGTGGTTTGTTTCCCGGGACTAGCTCTGGAAACACCATATATTTT. Protein product: CASGLFPGTSSGNTIYF.

V and J are TRBV2 and TRBJ1-5; D uncertain. The CDR3 has 12 residues. V lost 4 bases to trimming and J lost 7 bases, with 8 bases between them. Per the germline V gene, CDR1 is SNHLY and CDR2 is FYNNEI. As DNA, the CDR3 is TGTGCCAGCAGTGGTTCGGGACAGCCCCAGCATTTT. Translated, it gives CASSGSGQPQHF.

The V gene is TRBV10-3, the J gene TRBJ1-6, with 8 bases aligning to TRBD1. CDR3 size: 13 residues. With 6 bases clipped from V and 10 bases from J, the junction kept 5 bases outside the gene matches. Germline V gene data show CDR1 as ENHRY and CDR2 as SYGVKD. CDR3 residues: CAISPTGDSPLHF. In nucleotides, the CDR3 is TGTGCCATCAGCCCGACAGGGGACTCACCCCTCCACTTT.

The V gene is TRBV5-4, the J gene TRBJ1-6; 11 bases map to TRBD1. CDR3 length: 16 amino acids. After removal of 2 bases from V and 8 bases from J, the junction contained 6 bases not matched to a gene. CDR1 is SGHNT, CDR2 YYREEE, per germline (reference sequence). The CDR3 DNA follows: TGTGCCAGCAGCTTACACCCGGGACAGGGGGATTCACCCCTCCACTTT. Residues: CASSLHPGQGDSPLHF.

The chain employs TRBV2 and TRBJ1-6; 8 nucleotides match TRBD1. From germline, CDR1 is SNHLY and CDR2 FYNNEI. Unmatched junction bases numbered 2, after V lost 4 bases and J lost 6 bases. The CDR3 is 14 amino acids. The CDR3 here is CASSGDRGNSPLHF. CDR3 in DNA: TGTGCCAGCAGTGGCGACAGGGGTAATTCACCCCTCCACTTT.

CDR3 protein: CASSYLTANYGYTF. The DNA for the CDR3 is TGTGCCAGCAGTTACTTGACAGCGAACTATGGCTACACCTTC. The chain employs TRBV6-2 or TRBV6-3 and TRBJ1-2, with D possibly being TRBD1 (5 bases). This CDR3 is 14 amino acids long. V shed 1 base and J shed 2 bases, with 8 bases lying between them. Germline V gives CDR1 MNHEY, CDR2 SVGEGT.

This sequence joins TRBV10-3 and TRBJ2-2; D is undetermined. The length of the CDR3 is 13 residues. Trimming left V 7 bases short and J 5 bases short, with 11 bases between. CDR1 ENHRY and CDR2 SYGVKD come from the germline V gene. CDR3 sequence reads: CAINPSRTGELFF. The CDR3 DNA reads as TGTGCCATCAATCCATCCCGGACCGGGGAGCTGTTTTTT.

This clone was found once. The V and J genes are TRBV19 and TRBJ2-2; 7 bases match TRBD2. Germline V gene sequence: CDR1 LNHDA, CDR2 SQIVND (reference sequence). Losses at the gene ends were 11 bases for V and 0 bases for J; bases not matched to a gene: 15. The CDR3 is 17 residues long. In DNA, the CDR3 is TGTGCCTCACGGGGAGGGCCCGGGACTTCGAACACCGGGGAGCTGTTTTTT. This gives the protein CASRGGPGTSNTGELFF. Full variable domain (rest looked up from reference TRBV19 and TRBJ2-2): DGGITQSPKYLFRKEGQNVTLSCEQNLNHDAMYWYRQDPGQGLRLIYYSQIVNDFQKGDIAEGYSVSREKKESFPLTVTSAQKNPTAFYLCASRGGPGTSNTGELFFGEGSRLTVL.

This chain connects TRBV5-1 to TRBJ2-7; 9 bases align to TRBD1. Germline-derived CDR1 and CDR2 are SGHRS and YFSETQ. V dropped 0 bases and J dropped 3; count of bases not matched to a gene: 7. The CDR3 loop spans 16 amino acids. The CDR3 region has the DNA TGCGCCAGCAGCTTGGCCGGGACAGGGTTTAGCTACGAGCAGTACTTC. Translating gives CASSLAGTGFSYEQYF.

The chain joins TRBV13 to TRBJ2-3, with 8 bases identical to TRBD2. Germline CDR1 and CDR2: PRHDT and FYEKMQ (reference sequence). This CDR3 comprises 15 residues. Trimming at V came to 0 bases and at J to 6 bases, leaving 5 bases not matched to a gene. CDR3 sequence reads: CASSLGRGVQDTQYF. The CDR3 DNA follows: TGTGCCAGCAGCTTAGGGCGGGGGGTCCAGGATACGCAGTATTTT. Full variable domain (missing parts from reference TRBV13 and TRBJ2-3): AAGVIQSPRHLIKEKRETATLKCYPIPRHDTVYWYQQGPGQDPQFLISFYEKMQSDKGSIPDRFSAQQFSDYHSELNMSSLELGDSALYFCASSLGRGVQDTQYFGPGTRLTVL.

This chain links TRBV5-1 with TRBJ2-1, with 7 bases aligning to TRBD1. Germline assignment: CDR1 SGHRS and CDR2 YFSETQ. The CDR3 spans 16 residues. V gave up 4 bases and J gave up 4 bases; unmatched junction bases: 11. As DNA, the CDR3 is TGCGCCAGCAGCACAACGACAGGGTCTCGATACAATGAGCAGTTCTTC. It translates to CASSTTTGSRYNEQFF.

CDR3 loop: CASSFLRDKNEKLFF. Written as DNA, the CDR3 is TGTGCCAGCAGTTTCCTCCGGGACAAGAATGAAAAACTGTTTTTT. This chain joins TRBV7-9 and TRBJ1-4, with D possibly TRBD1 on 6 matching bases. CDR3 size: 15 residues. Trimming pared 6 bases from V and 5 bases from J, leaving 16 bases between. The V gene's germline CDR1 is SEHNR and CDR2 FQNEAQ (reference sequence). Using reference TRBV7-9 and TRBJ1-4 for the parts outside the CDR3, the full variable domain is DTGVSQNPRHKITKRGQNVTFRCDPISEHNRLYWYRQTLGQGPEFLTYFQNEAQLEKSRLLSDRFSAERPKGSFSTLEIQRTEQGDSAMYLCASSFLRDKNEKLFFGSGTQLSVL.

This sequence joins TRBV19 and TRBJ2-1; TRBD1 matches at 9 bases. The CDR3 runs to 16 residues. CDR1 is LNHDA and CDR2 is SQIVND in the germline V gene (reference sequence). V trimming: 0 bases; J trimming: 4 bases; junction bases outside the gene matches: 4. DNA for the CDR3: TGTGCCAGTAGTATAGAAGGACAGGGGATATACAATGAGCAGTTCTTC. This encodes CASSIEGQGIYNEQFF.

The chain couples TRBV19 to TRBJ1-1; possible D gene TRBD1, 5 bases. The germline V and J ends were trimmed by 4 bases and 1 base, with 19 bases remaining between them. The CDR3 sequence is 17 residues long. Germline V gene sequence: CDR1 LNHDA, CDR2 SQIVND (reference sequence). For the CDR3, the DNA is TGTGCCAGTAGTACCAGCCAGGGCGAGTACACGAACACTGAAGCTTTCTTT. It specifies CASSTSQGEYTNTEAFF.

This chain joins TRBV7-3 and TRBJ2-1; D possibly corresponds to TRBD2 (6 bases). V lost 4 bases to trimming and J lost 3 bases, with 7 bases between them. CDR1 is SGHTA, CDR2 FQGTGA, per germline. The CDR3 totals 13 residues. This chain's CDR3 is CASSSGGYNEQFF. DNA of the CDR3: TGTGCCAGCAGCTCCGGGGGCTACAATGAGCAGTTCTTC.

The chain's CDR3 is CASSPRGSNTGELFF. The CDR3 coding sequence is TGTGCCAGCAGCCCCCGCGGGAGTAACACCGGGGAGCTGTTTTTT. This chain connects TRBV7-3 to TRBJ2-2; 7 nucleotides align to TRBD2. Germline V gene data show CDR1 as SGHTA and CDR2 as FQGTGA. CDR3 length: 15 amino acids. The trim removed 5 bases at V and 2 bases at J, leaving 5 bases unmatched.

The genes are TRBV5-1 and TRBJ2-5, with D tentatively TRBD1 (5 bases). Germline V gene sequence: CDR1 SGHRS, CDR2 YFSETQ. V gave up 3 bases and J gave up 3 bases, with 6 bases separating them. The CDR3 is 12 amino acids. CDR3 sequence (DNA): TGCGCCAGCAGCTGGACAAAAGAGACCCAGTACTTC. Translated: CASSWTKETQYF.

V is TRBV30 and J is TRBJ2-6; D is uncertain. The V end was cut by 7 bases, the J end by 0 bases, with 16 bases between. CDR3 length: 16 amino acids. The germline gives CDR1 GTSNPN, CDR2 SVGIG (reference sequence). The chain's CDR3 is CALAGFLYSGANVLTF. The CDR3 DNA is TGTGCCTTGGCAGGCTTTTTATACTCTGGGGCCAACGTCCTGACTTTC. The variable domain in full, completed from reference TRBV30 and TRBJ2-6, reads SQTIHQWPATLVQPVGSPLSLECTVEGTSNPNLYWYRQAAGRGLQLLFYSVGIGQISSEVPQNLSASRPQDRQFILSSKKLLLSDSGFYLCALAGFLYSGANVLTFGAGSRLTVL.

V usage is TRBV19 and J usage is TRBJ1-1; D perhaps matches TRBD1 (6 bases). The CDR3 has 15 amino acids. The V end was cut by 5 bases, the J end by 4 bases, with 17 bases between. Germline loops: CDR1 LNHDA, CDR2 SQIVND (reference sequence). The CDR3 DNA reads TGTGCCAGTAGTGCCGATCAGACCAGGGGCACTGAAGCTTTCTTT. Protein product: CASSADQTRGTEAFF.

The gene calls are TRBV4-1 and TRBJ1-1; 8 bases match TRBD1. Germline trimming cut 3 bases from V and 4 bases from J; bases unmatched to any gene: 7. The CDR3 covers 15 residues. Germline values: CDR1 MGHRA, CDR2 YSYEKL. CDR3 bases: TGCGCCAGCAGCCACCCGGACAGGGTGAGCACTGAAGCTTTCTTT. Its protein product is CASSHPDRVSTEAFF.